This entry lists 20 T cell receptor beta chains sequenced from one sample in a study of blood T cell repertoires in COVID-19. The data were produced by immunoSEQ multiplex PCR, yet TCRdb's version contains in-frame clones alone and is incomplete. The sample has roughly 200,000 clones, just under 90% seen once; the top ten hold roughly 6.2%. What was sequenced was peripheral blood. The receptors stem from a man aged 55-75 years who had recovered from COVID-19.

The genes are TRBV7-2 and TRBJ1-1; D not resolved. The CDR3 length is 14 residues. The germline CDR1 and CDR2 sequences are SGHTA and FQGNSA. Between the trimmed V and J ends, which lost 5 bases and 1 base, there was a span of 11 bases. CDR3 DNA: TGTGCCAGCAGCGTTGACATTTCGAACACTGAAGCTTTCTTT. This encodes CASSVDISNTEAFF. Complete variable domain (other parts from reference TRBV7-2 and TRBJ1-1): GAGVSQSPSNKVTEKGKDVELRCDPISGHTALYWYRQSLGQGLEFLIYFQGNSAPDKSGLPSDRFSAERTGGSVSTLTIQRTQQEDSAVYLCASSVDISNTEAFFGQGTRLTVV.

The CDR3 sequence: CASSPRQGLNTEAFF. CDR3 nucleotides: TGTGCCAGCAGTCCTAGACAGGGTTTGAACACTGAAGCTTTCTTT. The rearrangement links TRBV6-5 to TRBJ1-1; 7 bases are shared with TRBD1. The CDR3 spans 15 residues. Looked up from germline, CDR1 is MNHEY and CDR2 is SVGAGI. The trim removed 5 bases at V and 0 bases at J, leaving 6 bases unmatched.

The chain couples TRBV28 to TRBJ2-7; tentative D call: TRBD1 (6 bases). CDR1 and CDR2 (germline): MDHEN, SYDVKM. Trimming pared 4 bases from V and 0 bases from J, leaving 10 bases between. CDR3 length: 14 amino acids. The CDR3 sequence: CASSSGQFSYEQYF. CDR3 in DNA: TGTGCCAGCAGTTCCGGACAGTTCTCCTACGAGCAGTACTTC.

The CDR3 region has the DNA TGTGCCAGCAGCTTAGAGAGCGGGAGCACAGATACGCAGTATTTT. Translating gives CASSLESGSTDTQYF. The chain joins TRBV7-2 to TRBJ2-3, with D maybe TRBD2 (6 bases). V was clipped by 1 base and J by 0 bases, with 8 bases between them. From germline, CDR1 is SGHTA and CDR2 FQGNSA. The length of the CDR3 is 15 residues.

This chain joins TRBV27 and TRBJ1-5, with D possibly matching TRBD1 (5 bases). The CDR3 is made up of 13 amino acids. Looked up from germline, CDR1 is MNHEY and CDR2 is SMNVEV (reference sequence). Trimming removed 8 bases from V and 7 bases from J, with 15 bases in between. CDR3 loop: CASSGLGLQPQHF. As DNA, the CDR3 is TGTGCCAGCTCAGGGTTGGGTCTGCAGCCCCAGCATTTT.

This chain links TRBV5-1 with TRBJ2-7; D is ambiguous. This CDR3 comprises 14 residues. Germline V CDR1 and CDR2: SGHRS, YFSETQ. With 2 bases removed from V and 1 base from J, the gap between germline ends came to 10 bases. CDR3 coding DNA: TGCGCCAGCAGCTTAGCCCCGGTATCCTACGAGCAGTACTTC. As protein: CASSLAPVSYEQYF.

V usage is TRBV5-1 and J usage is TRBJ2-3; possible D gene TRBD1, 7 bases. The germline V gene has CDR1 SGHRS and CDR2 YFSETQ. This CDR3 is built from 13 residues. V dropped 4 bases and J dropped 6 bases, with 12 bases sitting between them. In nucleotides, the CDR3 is TGCGCCAGCAGCGCGGAGGGGGCGGATACGCAGTATTTT. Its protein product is CASSAEGADTQYF.

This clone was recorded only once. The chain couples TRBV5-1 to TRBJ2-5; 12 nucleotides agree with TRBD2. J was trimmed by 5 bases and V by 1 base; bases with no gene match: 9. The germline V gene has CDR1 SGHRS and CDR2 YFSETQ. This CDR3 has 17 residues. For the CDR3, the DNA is TGCGCCAGCAGCTTGAGCTCCCTAGCGGGAGGGCGTGAGACCCAGTACTTC. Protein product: CASSLSSLAGGRETQYF.

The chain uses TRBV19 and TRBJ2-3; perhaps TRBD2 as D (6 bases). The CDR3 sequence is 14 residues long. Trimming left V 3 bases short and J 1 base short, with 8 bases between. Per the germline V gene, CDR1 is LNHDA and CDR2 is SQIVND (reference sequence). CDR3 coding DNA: TGTGCCAGTAGTATCCCGGGGGGCACAGATACGCAGTATTTT. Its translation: CASSIPGGTDTQYF.

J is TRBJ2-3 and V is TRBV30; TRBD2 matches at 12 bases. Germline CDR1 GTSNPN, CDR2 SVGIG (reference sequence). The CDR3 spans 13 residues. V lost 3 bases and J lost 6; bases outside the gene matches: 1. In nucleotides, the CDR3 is TGTGCCTGGAGGACTAGCGGGAGTGATACGCAGTATTTT. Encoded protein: CAWRTSGSDTQYF.

The CDR3 loop reads CASSVTGHGMGEQYF. The DNA of the CDR3 is TGTGCCAGCAGCGTCACAGGACACGGAATGGGAGAGCAGTACTTC. The genes are TRBV9 and TRBJ2-7; D is possibly TRBD1 (5 bases). In germline, CDR1 is SGDLS, CDR2 YYNGEE. The CDR3 spans 15 residues. Trimming left V 2 bases short and J 7 bases short, with 19 bases between.

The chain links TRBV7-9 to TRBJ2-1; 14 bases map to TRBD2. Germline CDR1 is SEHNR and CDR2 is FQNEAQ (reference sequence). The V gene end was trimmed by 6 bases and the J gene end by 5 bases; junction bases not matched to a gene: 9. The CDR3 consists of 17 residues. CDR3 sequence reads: CASRPTSGRAVDNEQFF. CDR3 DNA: TGTGCCAGCAGGCCGACTAGCGGGAGGGCCGTCGACAATGAGCAGTTCTTC.

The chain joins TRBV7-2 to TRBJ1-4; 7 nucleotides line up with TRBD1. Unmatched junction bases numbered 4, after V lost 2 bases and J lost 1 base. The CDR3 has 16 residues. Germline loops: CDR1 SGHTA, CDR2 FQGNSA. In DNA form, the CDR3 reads TGTGCCAGCAGCTTATCAGGGGGAGGAACTAATGAAAAACTGTTTTTT. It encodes CASSLSGGGTNEKLFF.

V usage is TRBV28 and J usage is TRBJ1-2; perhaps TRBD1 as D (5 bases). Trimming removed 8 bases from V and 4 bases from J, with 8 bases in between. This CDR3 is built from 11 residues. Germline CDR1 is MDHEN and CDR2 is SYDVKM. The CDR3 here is CASGTTYGYTF. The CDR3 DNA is TGTGCCAGCGGGACTACCTATGGCTACACCTTC.

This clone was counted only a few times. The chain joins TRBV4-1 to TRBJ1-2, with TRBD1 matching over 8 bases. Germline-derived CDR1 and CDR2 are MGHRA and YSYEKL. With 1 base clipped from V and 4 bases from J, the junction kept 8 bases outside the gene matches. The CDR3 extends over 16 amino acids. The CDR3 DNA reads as TGCGCCAGCAGCCAAGCTCCCGGACAGGGCACCTATGGCTACACCTTC. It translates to CASSQAPGQGTYGYTF.

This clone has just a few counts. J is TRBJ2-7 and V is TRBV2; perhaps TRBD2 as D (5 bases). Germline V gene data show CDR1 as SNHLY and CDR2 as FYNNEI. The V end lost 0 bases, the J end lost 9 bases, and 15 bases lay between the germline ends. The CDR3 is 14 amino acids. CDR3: CASSEARAVGPQYF. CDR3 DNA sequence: TGTGCCAGCAGTGAAGCGCGGGCAGTCGGTCCGCAGTACTTC.

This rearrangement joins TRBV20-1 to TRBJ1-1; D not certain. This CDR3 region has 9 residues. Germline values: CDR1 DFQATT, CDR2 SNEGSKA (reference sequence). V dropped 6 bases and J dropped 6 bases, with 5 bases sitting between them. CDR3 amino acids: CSAEAEAFF. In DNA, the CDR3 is TGCAGTGCCGAGGCTGAAGCTTTCTTT.

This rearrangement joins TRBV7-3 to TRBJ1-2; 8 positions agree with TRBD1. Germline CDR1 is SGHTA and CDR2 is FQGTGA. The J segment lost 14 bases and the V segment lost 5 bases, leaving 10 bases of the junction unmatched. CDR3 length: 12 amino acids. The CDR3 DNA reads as TGTGCCAGCAGCCCCTTGGACAGGGCGACGACCTTC. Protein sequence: CASSPLDRATTF.

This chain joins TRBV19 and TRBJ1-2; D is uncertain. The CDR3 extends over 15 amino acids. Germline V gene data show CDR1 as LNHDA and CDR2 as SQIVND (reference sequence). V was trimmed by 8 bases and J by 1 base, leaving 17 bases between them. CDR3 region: CASLPYLKSNYGYTF. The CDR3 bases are TGTGCCAGTTTGCCTTACCTCAAGAGTAACTATGGCTACACCTTC.

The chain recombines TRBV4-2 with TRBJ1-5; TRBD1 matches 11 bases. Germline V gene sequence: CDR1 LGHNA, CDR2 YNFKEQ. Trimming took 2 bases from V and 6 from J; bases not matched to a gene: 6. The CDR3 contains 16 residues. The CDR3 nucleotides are TGTGCCAGCAGCCAAATGGGACAGGGGGGAATTCAGCCCCAGCATTTT. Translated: CASSQMGQGGIQPQHF.